A single sample is the source of the 14 T cell receptor beta chains below, sequenced in a study of CD8 T cells in ankylosing spondylitis. Study-level results: Apparently characteristic of ankylosing spondylitis blood was a TCR beta motif (roughly 8 highly homologous variants).

One entry per CDR3 protein, called by TCRdb with MiXCR from the 5' RACE reads. The sample lists tens of thousands of distinct CDR3 sequences; about 8.1% were seen once. The antigens for these receptors are not known. The specimen sequenced was blood, either unsorted or a sorted T cell fraction (not recorded which). These receptors were obtained from a male donor with ankylosing spondylitis.

Ten or more counts support this clonotype. The genes are TRBV11-2 and TRBJ2-1; D is uncertain. Germline V CDR1 and CDR2: SGHAT, FQNNGV. V lost 5 bases and J 0 bases, leaving 20 bases between the germline ends. The length of the CDR3 is 18 residues. The CDR3 nucleotides read TGTGCCAGCAGCCCCCTCCAGTCCCAAACGAGCTCCTACAATGAGCAGTTCTTC. Encoded protein: CASSPLQSQTSSYNEQFF.

The chain joins TRBV25-1 to TRBJ2-7; 7 nucleotides match TRBD1. Per germline, CDR1 MGHDK and CDR2 SYGVNS. The CDR3 extends over 14 amino acids. J was trimmed by 3 bases and V by 4 bases; bases with no gene match: 6. Here the CDR3 DNA reads TGTGCCAGCAGTGGACAAAGGGACAGCTACGAGCAGTACTTC. It encodes CASSGQRDSYEQYF.

This clonotype was seen repeatedly, ten times or more. The chain is built from TRBV5-1 and TRBJ2-7, with 9 bases matching TRBD1. Germline lookup yields CDR1 SGHRS and CDR2 YFSETQ. Trimming removed 0 bases from V and 4 bases from J; junction bases left unmatched: 11. The CDR3 spans 17 residues. The CDR3 bases are TGCGCCAGCAGCTTGGAAACACGGGACAGGGCAATTTACGAGCAGTACTTC. It is translated as CASSLETRDRAIYEQYF.

This clonotype was counted ten times or more. The rearrangement uses TRBV11-2 and TRBJ1-3, with D possibly TRBD1 on 6 matching bases. V gave up 5 bases and J gave up 5 bases, with 13 bases separating them. CDR1 and CDR2 (germline): SGHAT, FQNNGV. The CDR3 totals 14 residues. The CDR3 spells CASSPAQGRNTIYF. CDR3 sequence (DNA): TGTGCCAGCAGCCCCGCACAGGGTAGAAACACCATATATTTT.

This clonotype has only a few counts. The chain employs TRBV12-3 or TRBV12-4 and TRBJ1-2; 8 bases align to TRBD1. After removal of 6 bases from V and 2 bases from J, the junction contained 5 bases not matched to a gene. This CDR3 region has 14 residues. CDR3 residues: CASSPGGANYGYTF. The CDR3 DNA follows: TGTGCCAGCAGCCCAGGGGGCGCAAACTATGGCTACACCTTC.

This clonotype was found many times. V usage is TRBV20-1 and J usage is TRBJ2-5; 8 bases are a match to TRBD2. Germline CDR1 is DFQATT and CDR2 is SNEGSKA (reference sequence). The CDR3 extends over 16 amino acids. CDR3 residues: CTLRASGSLRGETQYF. In nucleotides, the CDR3 is TGCACCCTTCGAGCTAGCGGGTCCCTCCGAGGAGAGACCCAGTACTTC.

This chain connects TRBV10-2 to TRBJ2-1; 10 bases align to TRBD2. This CDR3 is built from 15 residues. Trimming cost V 6 bases and J 6 bases; bases outside gene matches: 8. Germline-derived CDR1 and CDR2 are WSHSY and SAAADI. The CDR3 sequence: CASSVLAGSINEQFF. The CDR3 DNA reads TGCGCCAGCAGCGTACTAGCGGGATCTATCAATGAGCAGTTCTTC.

This clonotype was found a few times. The chain employs TRBV5-4 and TRBJ2-1; TRBD2 aligns across 7 bases. Trimming cost V 5 bases and J 12 bases; bases outside gene matches: 5. Germline assignment: CDR1 SGHNT and CDR2 YYREEE (reference sequence). The CDR3 contains 11 residues. CDR3 in DNA: TGTGCCAGCAGACAAGCGGGGAGGCAGTTCTTC. This codes for CASRQAGRQFF.

This CDR3 is CASSKEDTKGEETQYF. CDR3 sequence (DNA): TGTGCCAGCAGCAAAGAGGATACCAAGGGGGAAGAGACCCAGTACTTC. The V call is TRBV21-1, the J call TRBJ2-5; the DNA was not compared with TRBD1, the D call given in the table. TRBV21-1 is annotated as a pseudogene. This CDR3 has 16 amino acids.

V is TRBV19 and J is TRBJ2-7, with a possible D match to TRBD2 (7 bases). V was shortened by 9 bases and J by 4 bases, with 16 bases between the two germline ends. This CDR3 spans 13 amino acids. Germline V gene lookup returns CDR1 LNHDA and CDR2 SQIVND (reference sequence). CDR3 DNA sequence: TGTGCCAGCACCGACGAGGGGGGGTACGAGCAGTACTTC. Encoded protein: CASTDEGGYEQYF. The variable domain in full, completed from reference TRBV19 and TRBJ2-7, reads DGGITQSPKYLFRKEGQNVTLSCEQNLNHDAMYWYRQDPGQGLRLIYYSQIVNDFQKGDIAEGYSVSREKKESFPLTVTSAQKNPTAFYLCASTDEGGYEQYFGPGTRLTVT.

The V gene is TRBV4-1, the J gene TRBJ2-1; 10 bases are shared with TRBD2. V was pared by 0 bases and J by 12 bases, with 11 bases of the junction left unmatched. The CDR3 runs to 16 residues. Looked up from germline, CDR1 is MGHRA and CDR2 is YSYEKL. The CDR3 is CASSQEAGGVYLGQFF. CDR3 nucleotides: TGCGCCAGCAGCCAAGAAGCGGGAGGGGTATATTTGGGGCAGTTCTTC.

This clonotype was recorded at least ten times. The chain couples TRBV7-9 to TRBJ2-1; TRBD2 agrees at 9 bases. Trimming cost V 3 bases and J 2 bases; bases outside gene matches: 5. Germline CDR1 and CDR2: SEHNR and FQNEAQ (reference sequence). CDR3 length: 16 residues. In nucleotides, the CDR3 is TGTGCCAGCAGCTTCCCGGCTAGCGGGACCTACAATGAGCAGTTCTTC. Protein sequence: CASSFPASGTYNEQFF.

This clonotype turned up a few times. This chain connects TRBV2 to TRBJ2-1; D gene uncertain. This CDR3 region has 16 residues. V was cut by 6 bases and J by 0 bases, with 15 bases left in between. Per germline, CDR1 SNHLY and CDR2 FYNNEI. The CDR3 loop is CASSTPYLSSYNEQFF. CDR3 sequence (DNA): TGTGCCAGCAGCACCCCCTACCTCAGCTCCTACAATGAGCAGTTCTTC.

This clonotype has ten or more counts. The CDR3 sequence: CASTQGLAGAEQFF. The CDR3 bases are TGTGCCAGCACCCAGGGACTAGCGGGAGCCGAGCAGTTCTTC. This chain joins TRBV7-9 and TRBJ2-1; TRBD2 matches 14 bases. This CDR3 spans 14 amino acids. The germline CDR1 and CDR2 sequences are SEHNR and FQNEAQ (reference sequence). V was pared by 7 bases and J by 10 bases, with 6 bases of the junction left unmatched.